This TCR beta chain was obtained from a study of low-dose radiotherapy and immunotherapy resistance in tumors. Study-wide context: Cohort 1 received 0.5 Gy per fraction every 2 weeks, totaling 6.5 Gy. For four cycles from cycle 1 day 1, patients took 300 mg oral aspirin daily.

TRAV and TRBV primers primed cDNA for both TCRalpha and TCRbeta. TCRs were amplified for roughly 20 PCR cycles with a constant-region primer and V-primer adapter. TCRdb reanalysed the reads using MiXCR and keeps one entry per CDR3 protein. Of tens of thousands of distinct CDR3 sequences listed, around 30% were seen once; the top ten hold 11%. Germline CDR1 is SEHNR and CDR2 is FQNEAQ (reference sequence). This CDR3 has 12 residues. V was clipped by 6 bases and J by 3 bases, with 8 bases between them. This clonotype occurred many times. Time point defined: before trial treatment. The chain carries TRBV7-9 and TRBJ1-2; no reliable D call. The receptor was isolated from a female donor with ovarian cancer. The sample here was PBMCs, taken before treatment. The CDR3 DNA is TGTGCCAGCAGACAAGAGGACTATGGCTACACCTTC. Protein sequence: CASRQEDYGYTF. Based on the CDR3 plus reference TRBV7-9 and TRBJ1-2, the full variable domain is DTGVSQNPRHKITKRGQNVTFRCDPISEHNRLYWYRQTLGQGPEFLTYFQNEAQLEKSRLLSDRFSAERPKGSFSTLEIQRTEQGDSAMYLCASRQEDYGYTFGSGTRLTVV.